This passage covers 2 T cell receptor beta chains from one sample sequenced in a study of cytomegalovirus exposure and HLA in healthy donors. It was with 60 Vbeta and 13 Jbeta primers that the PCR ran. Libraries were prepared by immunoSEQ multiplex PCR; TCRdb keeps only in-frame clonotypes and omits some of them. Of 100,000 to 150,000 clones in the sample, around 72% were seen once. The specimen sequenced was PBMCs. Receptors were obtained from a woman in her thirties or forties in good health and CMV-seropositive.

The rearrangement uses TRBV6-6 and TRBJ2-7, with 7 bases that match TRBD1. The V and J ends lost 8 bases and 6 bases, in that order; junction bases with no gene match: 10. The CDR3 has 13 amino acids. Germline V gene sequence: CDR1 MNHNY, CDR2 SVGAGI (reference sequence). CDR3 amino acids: CASDRDSPGEQYF. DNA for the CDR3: TGTGCCAGCGACCGGGACAGTCCTGGCGAGCAGTACTTC.

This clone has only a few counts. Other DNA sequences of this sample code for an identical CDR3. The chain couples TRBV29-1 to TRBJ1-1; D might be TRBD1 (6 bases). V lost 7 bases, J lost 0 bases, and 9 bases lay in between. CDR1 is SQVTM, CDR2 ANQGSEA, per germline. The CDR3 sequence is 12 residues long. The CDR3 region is CSGGGMNTEAFF. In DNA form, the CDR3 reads TGCAGCGGCGGGGGCATGAACACTGAAGCTTTCTTT. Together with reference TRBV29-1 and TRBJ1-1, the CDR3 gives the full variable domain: SAVISQKPSRDICQRGTSLTIQCQVDSQVTMMFWYRQQPGQSLTLIATANQGSEATYESGFVIDKFPISRPNLTFSTLTVSNMSPEDSSIYLCSGGGMNTEAFFGQGTRLTVV.